This TCR beta chain originates from a study of CD8 T cells in ankylosing spondylitis. Study results and caveats: Disease-associated clonotypes exhibited CD8+ identity and were relatively infrequent in peripheral blood. A motif of 7 to 9 highly homologous TCR beta variants was seen as apparently characteristic of ankylosing spondylitis blood.

V shed 7 bases and J shed 4 bases, with 11 bases lying between them. The CDR3 is made up of 13 amino acids. The germline gives CDR1 SGHRS, CDR2 YFSETQ. This clonotype was picked up many times. Its specificity is not known. One entry per CDR3 protein results from TCRdb running MiXCR on the 5' RACE reads. Seen here are fewer than 550,000 distinct CDR3 sequences, approximately 5.3% observed once, and the top ten hold around 3.5%. Sequenced sample: blood, either unsorted or a sorted T cell fraction (not recorded which). The chain links TRBV5-1 to TRBJ2-2; D is perhaps TRBD1 or TRBD2 (5 bases each). The sequence came from a male donor with ankylosing spondylitis. This CDR3 is CASRDGSTGELFF. The CDR3, as DNA: TGCGCCAGCCGGGACGGTTCCACCGGGGAGCTGTTTTTT.